These T cell receptor beta chains were read from a single sample in a study of cytomegalovirus exposure and HLA in healthy donors. The repertoire was sequenced with immunoSEQ multiplex PCR; TCRdb's copy has only in-frame clones and lacks some. The data hold 90,000 to 140,000 clones, with approximately 90% observed a single time. The sample taken for sequencing was PBMCs. These receptors were collected from a young woman in good health and CMV-seropositive. CDR3s include the opening cysteine and the closing phenylalanine or tryptophan. Each record gives: J gene, clone size, V gene, D gene, CDR3 protein, CDR3 DNA. The D gene is left open where the match is weak. Clone size is given for some rows only: seen once, a few or many times, or a class if the clone is expanded.

J gene: TRBJ2-7; clone size: NA; V gene: TRBV19; D gene: NA; CDR3 protein: CASSGSPRGYEQYF; CDR3 DNA: TGTGCCAGTAGTGGGAGCCCCAGGGGTTACGAGCAGTACTTC
J gene: TRBJ1-5; clone size: NA; V gene: TRBV12-5; D gene: TRBD1; CDR3 protein: CASGLTGDQPQHF; CDR3 DNA: TGTGCTAGTGGTTTGACAGGGGATCAGCCCCAGCATTTT
J gene: TRBJ1-5; clone size: NA; V gene: TRBV19; D gene: TRBD1; CDR3 protein: CASNPDRGGQPQHF; CDR3 DNA: TGTGCCAGTAATCCGGACAGGGGTGGACAGCCCCAGCATTTT
J gene: TRBJ2-2; clone size: NA; V gene: TRBV5-6; D gene: NA; CDR3 protein: CASRLQGNGELFF; CDR3 DNA: TGTGCCAGCAGGCTCCAGGGTAACGGGGAGCTGTTTTTT
J gene: TRBJ2-3; clone size: NA; V gene: TRBV6-1; D gene: TRBD2; CDR3 protein: CASSELAGGWGDTQYF; CDR3 DNA: TGTGCCAGCAGCGAATTAGCGGGAGGGTGGGGAGATACGCAGTATTTT
J gene: TRBJ1-4; clone size: NA; V gene: TRBV19; D gene: NA; CDR3 protein: CASRGEGKLFF; CDR3 DNA: TGTGCCAGTCGGGGGGAAGGAAAACTGTTTTTT
J gene: TRBJ1-1; clone size: NA; V gene: TRBV12-2; D gene: NA; CDR3 protein: CASRLGVRATPVPEAFF; CDR3 DNA: TGTGCAAGTCGCTTGGGAGTTAGGGCAACGCCGGTCCCTGAAGCTTTCTTT
J gene: TRBJ1-1; clone size: many; V gene: TRBV28; D gene: TRBD1; CDR3 protein: CASTENRGAFF; CDR3 DNA: TGTGCCAGCACCGAAAACAGGGGAGCTTTCTTT
J gene: TRBJ1-5; clone size: once; V gene: TRBV6-5; D gene: TRBD1; CDR3 protein: CASSYRPGGHQPQHF; CDR3 DNA: TGTGCCAGCAGTTACCGTCCAGGGGGACATCAGCCCCAGCATTTT
J gene: TRBJ2-1; clone size: NA; V gene: TRBV6-6; D gene: NA; CDR3 protein: CASSYSREWFF; CDR3 DNA: TGTGCCAGCAGTTACTCCCGGGAGTGGTTCTTC
J gene: TRBJ1-1; clone size: once; V gene: TRBV5-4; D gene: NA; CDR3 protein: CASSLDLQGEAFF; CDR3 DNA: TGTGCCAGCAGCTTGGACCTCCAGGGAGAAGCTTTCTTT